The rows below give T cell receptor beta chains drawn from one sample of a study of identical twins. TCRdb independently ran MiXCR on the 5' RACE reads; one entry per CDR3 protein. The sample yields over 600,000 distinct CDR3 sequences, 21% seen once. These sequences were also reported in another study, on T cells expressing NK-cell markers.

The sample was PBMCs. These receptors originate from a woman younger than 35 in good health. CDR3s leave out the opening cysteine and the closing phenylalanine or tryptophan. Fields, in order: D gene, CDR3 length, V gene, CDR3 protein. The D gene is left open where the match is weak.

D: TRBD2
length: 14
V: TRBV12-3/TRBV12-4
CDR3: ASSLLLARSYNEQF

D: NA
length: 11
V: TRBV12-3/TRBV12-4
CDR3: ASSFLGSEAQY

D: NA
length: 11
V: TRBV7-9
CDR3: ASSSLTRYEQY

D: NA
length: 12
V: TRBV3-1
CDR3: ASSQDRWEETQY

D: NA
length: 11
V: TRBV20-1
CDR3: SAKNTINYGYT

D: NA
length: 13
V: TRBV15
CDR3: ATSGPGGLYNEQF

D: NA
length: 14
V: TRBV20-1
CDR3: SASIRRDWRVSPLH

D: NA
length: 12
V: TRBV12-3/TRBV12-4
CDR3: ASTARGLYNEQF

D: NA
length: 12
V: TRBV2
CDR3: ASSEAIDQETQY

D: NA
length: 13
V: TRBV5-1
CDR3: ASSLGRGTFYEQY

D: NA
length: 13
V: TRBV11-2
CDR3: ASSLEASLLEEQY

D: NA
length: 15
V: TRBV4-3
CDR3: ASSQASGLISTDTQY

D: TRBD1
length: 14
V: TRBV5-1
CDR3: ASSLRTGSTNYGYT

D: TRBD2
length: 13
V: TRBV29-1
CDR3: SVAETSGTTDTQY

D: NA
length: 9
V: TRBV29-1
CDR3: SVESRRSYT

D: NA
length: 13
V: TRBV12-3/TRBV12-4
CDR3: ASSFAQGSNQPQH

D: TRBD1
length: 13
V: TRBV29-1
CDR3: SVNCRDRGDNEQF

D: NA
length: 11
V: TRBV11-1
CDR3: ASSPGGPYEQF

D: NA
length: 14
V: TRBV7-3
CDR3: ASSDPGGGQYNEQF

D: TRBD1
length: 13
V: TRBV20-1
CDR3: SARGWDRTNEKLF

D: TRBD1
length: 14
V: TRBV5-1
CDR3: ASSYSLNRGTYEQY

D: TRBD2
length: 11
V: TRBV15
CDR3: ATRGGARNEQF

D: TRBD1
length: 11
V: TRBV29-1
CDR3: SAAGQGGQPQH

D: NA
length: 13
V: TRBV12-3/TRBV12-4
CDR3: ASSSTQISTDTQY

D: NA
length: 12
V: TRBV10-3
CDR3: AIRLTETSYEQY

D: NA
length: 14
V: TRBV6-1
CDR3: ASRSPPGRSSYEQY

D: TRBD2
length: 16
V: TRBV12-3/TRBV12-4
CDR3: ASSLDLKREAGTDTQY

D: TRBD2
length: 18
V: TRBV4-2
CDR3: ASSPRTGTSKGVYTDTQY

D: NA
length: 10
V: TRBV20-1
CDR3: SATDGNYGYT

D: TRBD1
length: 13
V: TRBV10-2
CDR3: ASSESQGEGYGYT

D: TRBD2
length: 16
V: TRBV5-1
CDR3: ASSLVGTSGWSSYEQY

D: NA
length: 10
V: TRBV7-2
CDR3: ASSPDLNTQY

D: NA
length: 13
V: TRBV5-1
CDR3: ASSPEGGKRYEQY

D: NA
length: 12
V: TRBV5-1
CDR3: ASSLSGHVYEQY

D: NA
length: 11
V: TRBV20-1
CDR3: SARDQAGGSAF

D: TRBD2
length: 19
V: TRBV11-2
CDR3: ASALRYPGTLRTRAGETQY

D: TRBD1
length: 15
V: TRBV9
CDR3: ASSARTGQPTNTEAF

D: TRBD2
length: 16
V: TRBV11-2
CDR3: ASSLQSSGRRLGREQF

D: NA
length: 13
V: TRBV6-1
CDR3: ASSIIGGVQETQY

D: NA
length: 14
V: TRBV5-1
CDR3: ASSWVQPGGANVLT

D: NA
length: 11
V: TRBV12-3/TRBV12-4
CDR3: ASSLGTLREQY

D: TRBD1
length: 13
V: TRBV12-3/TRBV12-4
CDR3: ASSPDDRAGTEAF

D: NA
length: 12
V: TRBV10-1
CDR3: ASSEAGRTYEQY

D: TRBD1
length: 13
V: TRBV7-9
CDR3: ASSLQGVVYNEQF

D: NA
length: 11
V: TRBV10-3
CDR3: ATISRENTEAF

D: TRBD1
length: 12
V: TRBV30
CDR3: AWSEKGQSYEQY

D: TRBD1
length: 11
V: TRBV7-9
CDR3: ASSSTGKYEQY

D: TRBD1
length: 11
V: TRBV12-3/TRBV12-4
CDR3: AISRTGLGEQY

D: NA
length: 11
V: TRBV7-2
CDR3: ASSAQLASEQF

D: NA
length: 10
V: TRBV7-9
CDR3: ASSFVNQPQH